Described below is a single TCR beta chain sequence and its context. The repertoire was sequenced with immunoSEQ multiplex PCR; TCRdb's copy has only in-frame clones and lacks some. The profile shows 35,000 to 45,000 clones, more than 90% of them singletons. The sample belongs to a study of T cell changes during pregnancy in multiple sclerosis. V lost 3 bases and J lost 2, with 7 bases in between. CDR3 length: 13 amino acids. Germline V gene data show CDR1 as SEHNR and CDR2 as FQNEAQ (reference sequence). Specimen: peripheral blood, collected before pregnancy. The TCR originated in a female donor with multiple sclerosis, enrolled in a pregnancy study. This rearrangement joins TRBV7-9 to TRBJ2-5; D remains ambiguous. The CDR3 nucleotides are TGTGCCAGCAGCTTTACAATACAAGAGACCCAGTACTTC. Amino acids: CASSFTIQETQYF.